Described below is a single T cell receptor (beta chain) sequence and its context. What it recognizes is unknown. Those who donated, Caucasian adults without exception, all lived in Nashville, Tennessee. Sorted-subset replicate PCR reactions contained 200 ng DNA, corresponding to about 30,000 T cell genomes. TCRdb's table, derived via immunoSEQ multiplex PCR, lists solely in-frame clones and lacks some. Of roughly 2.4 million clones listed, approximately 94% are singletons. Germline V CDR1 and CDR2: SGHTA, FQGNSA. The V gene end was trimmed by 0 bases and the J gene end by 2 bases; junction bases not matched to a gene: 6. The CDR3 length is 16 residues. These data come from a study of shared clonotypes between healthy human individuals. Study conclusions and caveats: Memory subsets generally showed smaller estimated richness than naive subsets did.

V is TRBV7-2 and J is TRBJ2-7; 8 nucleotides align to TRBD2. This receptor was obtained from a man aged 18 to 35 in good health. The sample was naive CD4+ T cells sorted from blood. As for subset: CD45RA+ positively selected. CDR3 DNA sequence: TGTGCCAGCAGCTTAGCGGCGGCGGGAGGCGCCTACGAGCAGTACTTC. Translated, it gives CASSLAAAGGAYEQYF.